This TCR beta chain is from a study of blood T cell repertoires in COVID-19. Study as a whole: The study drew acute and convalescent COVID-19 samples from the United States, Italy and Spain. In each case, the material was cDNA or gDNA derived from T cells, B-cell-depleted T cells, or PBMCs.

The authors' processing: Amplification with reference gene primers provided the estimates of nucleated cell counts. Assay used: immunoSEQ multiplex PCR; TCRdb lists only in-frame clones, some missing. V, J and clone size derive from that table, while D and trimming were established from the DNA sequence. This table has 61,000 or so clones, about 86% appearing once. Germline V lookup: CDR1 MDHEN, CDR2 SYDVKM. The CDR3 runs 15 residues. V was clipped by 3 bases and J by 1 base, with 7 bases between them. The receptor comes from a woman aged 80 or older with active COVID-19. The sequenced material came from peripheral blood. V gene TRBV28 combines with J gene TRBJ2-6; tentatively, D is TRBD2 (5 bases). CDR3 residues: CASSFRRSGANVLTF. The CDR3 nucleotides are TGTGCCAGCAGTTTTAGGAGGTCTGGGGCCAACGTCCTGACTTTC.